This T cell receptor beta chain was obtained from a study of CD8 T cells in ankylosing spondylitis. On this clonotype: What it binds is not known.

TCRdb re-analysed the 5' RACE reads in MiXCR, keeping a single row per CDR3 protein. Found here are roughly 700,000 distinct CDR3 sequences, roughly 20% of them singletons; the top ten hold 15% to 20%. This CDR3 has 14 amino acids. V was pared by 5 bases and J by 5 bases, with 10 bases between. The germline V gene has CDR1 SEHNR and CDR2 FQNEAQ (reference sequence). Points from the study as a whole: Among TCR beta sequences, a motif of several highly homologous variants appeared characteristic of ankylosing spondylitis blood.

The clonotype comes from a male donor with ankylosing spondylitis. Sequencing used blood, either unsorted or a sorted T cell fraction (not recorded which). This sequence joins TRBV7-9 and TRBJ1-6; tentative D call: TRBD1 (5 bases). In DNA, the CDR3 is TGTGCCAGCAGCGGGGGACTGAATAATTCACCCCTCCACTTT. As protein: CASSGGLNNSPLHF.